The 26 T cell receptor beta chains reported below all come from one sample, sequenced in a study of T cell responses to AZD1222 COVID-19 vaccine. Sequencing was performed with immunoSEQ multiplex PCR; in TCRdb, only in-frame clones are kept and a portion is missing. The top ten clones hold about 3.4% of a sample with around 150,000 clones, around 89% of them seen once. This material consisted of peripheral blood, taken on day 0 of MenACWY control vaccination. These receptors all stem from an adult in good health.

The V gene is TRBV9, the J gene TRBJ1-2, with D unresolved. Germline CDR1 and CDR2: SGDLS and YYNGEE. The CDR3 contains 15 residues. The ends were cut back, 0 bases at V and 0 bases at J, with 9 bases in the middle. In DNA form, the CDR3 reads TGTGCCAGCAGCGTAGGTGGCACACCTAACTATGGCTACACCTTC. It specifies CASSVGGTPNYGYTF.

Note on this clone: At one of its ends the junction is not consistent with the germline gene, which may arise from a read error. This chain connects TRBV7-8 to TRBJ1-4, with 7 bases fitting TRBD1. Per germline, CDR1 SGHVS and CDR2 FQNEAQ. The CDR3 consists of 15 residues. The CDR3 sequence is CASSLKTGVNEKLFF. The CDR3 region has the DNA TGTGCCAGCAGCTTAAAAACAGGGGTTAATGAAAAACTATTTTTT.

This rearrangement joins TRBV7-2 to TRBJ1-4, with TRBD1 matching 11 bases. CDR1 is SGHTA and CDR2 is FQGNSA in the germline V gene. The trim removed 5 bases at V and 6 bases at J, leaving 5 bases unmatched. The length of the CDR3 is 15 residues. In DNA, the CDR3 is TGTGCCAGCAGCGTAGGACAGGGGGCCTATGAAAAACTGTTTTTT. Amino acid sequence: CASSVGQGAYEKLFF.

A single count supports this clone. This rearrangement joins TRBV6-5 to TRBJ2-1, with D possibly TRBD1 on 6 matching bases. Between the trimmed V and J ends, which lost 2 bases and 9 bases, there was a span of 14 bases. This CDR3 comprises 14 residues. The germline gives CDR1 MNHEY, CDR2 SVGAGI. CDR3 sequence reads: CASSYGQGLAEQFF. CDR3 in DNA: TGTGCCAGCAGTTACGGGCAGGGGTTAGCTGAGCAGTTCTTC.

This clone occurred once. The rearrangement uses TRBV30 and TRBJ1-2; TRBD1 matches 8 bases. J gave up 2 bases and V 4 bases, and 3 bases lay outside the gene matches. Germline CDR1 and CDR2: GTSNPN and SVGIG (reference sequence). This CDR3 is 13 amino acids long. The chain's CDR3 is CAWTRTGNYGYTF. The DNA of the CDR3 is TGTGCCTGGACCAGGACAGGGAACTATGGCTACACCTTC.

The chain uses TRBV7-9 and TRBJ2-2, with D maybe TRBD1 (6 bases). The CDR3 is made up of 16 amino acids. Trimming took off 5 bases at V and 5 bases at J, with 18 bases between the two ends. Germline-derived CDR1 and CDR2 are SEHNR and FQNEAQ (reference sequence). The CDR3 nucleotides are TGTGCCAGCAGCCAGCCCATGACAGGAACGACCGGGGAGCTGTTTTTT. This codes for CASSQPMTGTTGELFF.

The V and J genes are TRBV15 and TRBJ2-2; D not certain. The CDR3 contains 13 residues. V dropped 6 bases and J dropped 0 bases, with 5 bases sitting between them. Germline-derived CDR1 and CDR2 are LNHNV and YYDKDF (reference sequence). The CDR3 DNA reads as TGTGCCACCAGGGTATCGAACACCGGGGAGCTGTTTTTT. This gives the protein CATRVSNTGELFF.

J is TRBJ1-5 and V is TRBV7-6; 9 bases fit TRBD1. Germline assignment: CDR1 SGHVS and CDR2 FNYEAQ. The CDR3 length is 15 residues. V shed 1 base and J 6 bases; nucleotides not matched to a gene: 4. This chain's CDR3 is CASSLETGGSQPQHF. The CDR3 region has the DNA TGTGCCAGCAGCTTAGAGACAGGGGGAAGTCAGCCCCAGCATTTT.

The chain joins TRBV5-1 to TRBJ1-5; TRBD1 might be the D (5 bases). The germline V gene encodes CDR1 SGHRS and CDR2 YFSETQ. The CDR3 consists of 14 residues. V dropped 0 bases and J dropped 3 bases, with 7 bases sitting between them. The DNA of the CDR3 is TGCGCCAGCAGCTTGGAAGGGGTCAATCAGCCCCAGCATTTT. It translates to CASSLEGVNQPQHF.

The chain joins TRBV6-6 to TRBJ2-1; D gene uncertain. Germline V gene sequence: CDR1 MNHNY, CDR2 SVGAGI (reference sequence). This CDR3 spans 12 amino acids. V was clipped by 2 bases and J by 3 bases, with 2 bases between them. CDR3 in amino acids: CASSYDYNEQFF. The CDR3 DNA is TGTGCCAGCAGTTACGACTACAATGAGCAGTTCTTC.

V and J are TRBV19 and TRBJ2-7; a weak D match, TRBD2 (5 bases). The CDR3 sequence is 14 residues long. The V end lost 7 bases, the J end lost 0 bases, and 13 bases lay between the germline ends. Germline V gives CDR1 LNHDA, CDR2 SQIVND (reference sequence). The CDR3 sequence: CASNSDGISYEQYF. The CDR3 nucleotides are TGTGCCAGTAACTCCGACGGGATCTCCTACGAGCAGTACTTC.

The chain uses TRBV6-6 and TRBJ1-1, with a tentative D call TRBD1 (5 bases). Germline values: CDR1 MNHNY, CDR2 SVGAGI (reference sequence). The V and J ends lost 2 bases and 6 bases respectively, with 13 bases between them. The CDR3 is 14 residues long. The CDR3 DNA sequence: TGTGCCAGCAGTTACCCCGGACACCGCGCTGAAGCTTTCTTT. Translation gives CASSYPGHRAEAFF.

This clone was detected once. The chain links TRBV28 to TRBJ1-1, with 7 nucleotides matching TRBD1. Germline V gene sequence: CDR1 MDHEN, CDR2 SYDVKM. This CDR3 is built from 13 residues. The J segment lost 2 bases and the V segment lost 6 bases, leaving 3 bases of the junction unmatched. CDR3 in DNA: TGTGCCAGCAGAAACAGGGGCAACACTGAAGCTTTCTTT. This codes for CASRNRGNTEAFF.

The chain joins TRBV7-2 to TRBJ1-1, with D hard to call. Per germline, CDR1 SGHTA and CDR2 FQGNSA. The CDR3 has 15 amino acids. V lost 3 bases, J lost 1 base, and 12 bases lay in between. The CDR3 protein is CASSLSGRWNTEAFF. As DNA, the CDR3 is TGTGCCAGCAGCTTGAGTGGCAGGTGGAACACTGAAGCTTTCTTT.

This rearrangement joins TRBV4-3 to TRBJ1-2; D is unclear. V was trimmed by 1 base and J by 7 bases, leaving 13 bases between them. The CDR3 is 14 amino acids. The germline V gene encodes CDR1 LGHNA and CDR2 YSLEER. The CDR3 is CASSQVGSTIGYTF. The CDR3 nucleotides read TGCGCCAGCAGCCAAGTCGGATCGACCATTGGCTACACCTTC.

The genes are TRBV2 and TRBJ1-5, with D perhaps TRBD1 (6 bases). Between the trimmed V and J ends, which lost 6 bases and 5 bases, there was a span of 17 bases. CDR1 is SNHLY, CDR2 FYNNEI, per germline. The CDR3 totals 15 residues. The CDR3 protein is CASRDHSGGYQPQHF. For the CDR3, the DNA is TGTGCCAGCAGGGACCACTCGGGGGGCTATCAGCCCCAGCATTTT.

The chain carries TRBV19 and TRBJ2-6, with D possibly being TRBD1 (5 bases). CDR1 and CDR2 (germline): LNHDA, SQIVND (reference sequence). V was pared by 7 bases and J by 0 bases, with 16 bases between. This CDR3 comprises 17 residues. CDR3 amino acids: CASKGGRVSSGANVLTF. The CDR3 nucleotides read TGTGCCAGTAAGGGCGGCAGGGTGAGCTCTGGGGCCAACGTCCTGACTTTC.

This clone appeared a single time. The chain is built from TRBV7-3 and TRBJ2-5, with D tentatively TRBD1 or TRBD2 (5 bases each). V was clipped by 3 bases and J by 2 bases, with 16 bases between them. The CDR3 consists of 16 residues. Germline loops: CDR1 SGHTA, CDR2 FQGTGA. CDR3 sequence (DNA): TGTGCCAGCAGCTTGAGGGGAAGAGCCACACAAGAGACCCAGTACTTC. This codes for CASSLRGRATQETQYF.

The chain links TRBV5-5 to TRBJ1-5, with D possibly matching TRBD1 (6 bases). This CDR3 contains 17 residues. V was cut by 0 bases and J by 7 bases, with 20 bases left in between. CDR1 SGHKS and CDR2 YYEKEE come from the germline V gene (reference sequence). DNA of the CDR3: TGTGCCAGCAGCTTGGAAGGGACCGGCAGGGGAAGACAGCCCCAGCATTTT. It specifies CASSLEGTGRGRQPQHF.

The V and J genes are TRBV4-1 and TRBJ2-1, with TRBD2 matching 13 bases. This CDR3 has 17 residues. Germline CDR1 and CDR2: MGHRA and YSYEKL. V was pared by 2 bases and J by 9 bases, with 10 bases of the junction left unmatched. CDR3 in amino acids: CASSQTLLAGGEREQFF. CDR3 nucleotide sequence: TGCGCCAGCAGCCAAACCCTACTAGCGGGGGGGGAACGTGAGCAGTTCTTC.

This clone has just a few counts. The V and J genes are TRBV5-4 and TRBJ1-4; 7 positions match TRBD1. The CDR3 totals 15 residues. V lost 0 bases to trimming and J lost 3 bases; unmatched junction nucleotides: 2. Germline V CDR1 and CDR2: SGHNT, YYREEE (reference sequence). Written as DNA, the CDR3 is TGTGCCAGCAGCTTGGAAACAGGGGCTAATGAAAAACTGTTTTTT. It is translated as CASSLETGANEKLFF.

The chain recombines TRBV6-2 or TRBV6-3 with TRBJ1-5; 7 bases match TRBD1. V shed 0 bases and J 6 bases; nucleotides not matched to a gene: 11. This CDR3 has 17 amino acids. Germline CDR1 MNHEY, CDR2 SVGEGT. DNA for the CDR3: TGTGCCAGCAGTTACTCGAATAGGGGGCGCTGGGGTCAGCCCCAGCATTTT. Its protein product is CASSYSNRGRWGQPQHF.

The chain is built from TRBV2 and TRBJ1-4, with 7 bases fitting TRBD1. The CDR3 contains 14 residues. J lost 5 bases, V lost 6 bases, and 6 bases had no gene match. Germline V gene sequence: CDR1 SNHLY, CDR2 FYNNEI. The CDR3, as DNA: TGTGCCAGCAGCCTGGGACAGTCCAATGAAAAACTGTTTTTT. This sequence encodes CASSLGQSNEKLFF.

This clone was counted between two and nine times. This chain joins TRBV6-5 and TRBJ1-2; 7 nucleotides line up with TRBD1. The length of the CDR3 is 15 residues. Germline values: CDR1 MNHEY, CDR2 SVGAGI. Losses at the gene ends were 2 bases for V and 7 bases for J; bases not matched to a gene: 10. The CDR3 nucleotides are TGTGCCAGCAGTTACGTTGAGGGGGCGCGAAGTGGCTACACCTTC. Translated, it gives CASSYVEGARSGYTF.

The chain joins TRBV6-5 to TRBJ1-5; D remains ambiguous. Per germline, CDR1 MNHEY and CDR2 SVGAGI. Trimming shortened V by 7 bases and J by 0 bases, and 7 bases separated the two germline ends. This CDR3 comprises 13 residues. Written as DNA, the CDR3 is TGTGCCAGCAAGGAGAATAGCAATCAGCCCCAGCATTTT. Encoded protein: CASKENSNQPQHF.

J is TRBJ1-5 and V is TRBV7-9; tentative D call: TRBD1 (6 bases). Trimming removed 5 bases at V and 2 bases at J, with 16 bases between. Germline V lookup: CDR1 SEHNR, CDR2 FQNEAQ (reference sequence). The CDR3 has 16 residues. CDR3 in amino acids: CASSQDGGLGNQPQHF. The CDR3, as DNA: TGTGCCAGCAGCCAGGATGGGGGGCTGGGCAATCAGCCCCAGCATTTT.